This T cell receptor (beta chain) was recorded in a study of OX40 agonist ivuxolimab in advanced cancers. Overall study: Patients received ivuxolimab, an intravenous treatment, every 2 weeks at 0.01 to 10 mg/kg.

The CDR3 has 15 amino acids. Trimming at V came to 4 bases and at J to 9 bases, leaving 9 bases not matched to a gene. In germline, CDR1 is SGHRS, CDR2 YFSETQ. Only in-frame clones appear in the TCRdb table, and some are missing; sequencing was by immunoSEQ multiplex PCR. The repertoire holds 75,000 to 80,000 clones, with over 70% as singletons. Study results and limitations: Averaged across samples, CD8+ T cells carried more expanded clones than CD4+ did. Patients who responded partially at 0.1-3.0 mg/kg showed clonal expansion ranking among the lowest. Some nonresponders additionally presented with little normalized T-cell clonal expansion.

On this clone: Its antigen is still unknown.

The J gene is TRBJ2-1, the V gene TRBV5-1, with 11 nucleotides matching TRBD2. The specimen comprised CD4+ or CD8+ T cells sorted from blood, sampled in a trial of the OX40 agonist ivuxolimab. This receptor was obtained from an adult with an advanced solid tumor such as melanoma, head and neck, liver or kidney cancer. The chain's CDR3 is CASSPLAGGNVEQFF. The CDR3, as DNA: TGCGCCAGCAGCCCCTTAGCGGGAGGGAACGTTGAGCAGTTCTTC.